A single sample gave rise to the 23 T cell receptor beta chains below, sequenced in a study of OX40 agonist ivuxolimab in advanced cancers. Clones were sequenced by immunoSEQ multiplex PCR, and TCRdb holds only the in-frame ones, with some missing. The sample lists some 74,000 clones; roughly 87% were seen once. Sequences were derived from CD4+ or CD8+ T cells sorted from blood, sampled in a trial of the OX40 agonist ivuxolimab. These receptor sequences come from an adult with an advanced solid tumor such as melanoma, head and neck, liver or kidney cancer.

CDR3 loop: CASSYRTSAYNEQFF. CDR3 sequence (DNA): TGCGCCAGCAGCTATCGGACTAGCGCTTACAATGAGCAGTTCTTC. The rearrangement uses TRBV5-1 and TRBJ2-1; 9 bases map to TRBD2. Germline loops: CDR1 SGHRS, CDR2 YFSETQ. The J segment lost 4 bases and the V segment lost 3 bases, leaving 5 bases of the junction unmatched. The CDR3 consists of 15 residues.

CDR3 sequence (DNA): TGTGCCAGCAGTGCCTACGGGGGGACTAGCACAGATACGCAGTATTTT. Amino acid sequence: CASSAYGGTSTDTQYF. The chain recombines TRBV6-1 with TRBJ2-3; 7 bases are shared with TRBD2. The CDR3 length is 16 residues. Germline CDR1 MNHNS, CDR2 SASEGT. The V and J ends lost 4 bases and 0 bases, in that order; junction bases with no gene match: 7.

The chain employs TRBV5-1 and TRBJ1-6, with D tentatively TRBD1 (5 bases). Deletions cut 0 bases from V and 6 bases from J, with 10 bases between. The CDR3 is 15 amino acids. Germline V gene sequence: CDR1 SGHRS, CDR2 YFSETQ. The CDR3 nucleotides read TGCGCCAGCAGCTTGGCCCCACAGGTTAATTCACCCCTCCACTTT. This gives the protein CASSLAPQVNSPLHF.

This sequence joins TRBV4-1 and TRBJ2-7; no clear D gene. Trimming cost V 3 bases and J 3 bases, with 12 bases left between them. Germline CDR1 is MGHRA and CDR2 is YSYEKL. This CDR3 contains 14 residues. This CDR3 is CASSHPRRGYEQYF. The CDR3 DNA sequence: TGCGCCAGCAGCCACCCGAGACGAGGCTACGAGCAGTACTTC.

This chain joins TRBV5-1 and TRBJ2-2, with 7 positions matching TRBD2. The CDR3 loop spans 15 amino acids. CDR1 and CDR2 from the germline V gene are SGHRS and YFSETQ. Germline trimming cut 1 base from V and 3 bases from J; bases unmatched to any gene: 3. In DNA, the CDR3 is TGCGCCAGCAGCTTGCCTGGGGGGGACACCGGGGAGCTGTTTTTT. Translation: CASSLPGGDTGELFF.

V and J are TRBV6-1 and TRBJ2-7; a weak D match, TRBD2 (6 bases). V was shortened by 6 bases and J by 2 bases, with 14 bases between the two germline ends. CDR1 and CDR2 from the germline V gene are MNHNS and SASEGT. The CDR3 loop spans 14 amino acids. The CDR3 DNA reads as TGTGCCAGCAGCCGGGAGATGGGTCCCTACGAGCAGTACTTC. This codes for CASSREMGPYEQYF.

V and J are TRBV5-4 and TRBJ1-1; D unclear. V was pared by 2 bases and J by 2 bases, with 7 bases between. The CDR3 is 13 amino acids. Germline V gene data show CDR1 as SGHNT and CDR2 as YYREEE (reference sequence). CDR3 sequence (DNA): TGTGCCAGCAGCTTAGATTCCAACACTGAAGCTTTCTTT. Amino acid sequence: CASSLDSNTEAFF.

This clone showed up just a few times. The chain combines TRBV6-1 with TRBJ1-4; D call uncertain. V was trimmed by 3 bases and J by 0 bases, leaving 5 bases between them. Germline V gene lookup returns CDR1 MNHNS and CDR2 SASEGT. This CDR3 contains 14 residues. The CDR3 bases are TGTGCCAGCAGTGACAGTGCAACTAATGAAAAACTGTTTTTT. Amino acids: CASSDSATNEKLFF.

This clone was counted a single time. The chain combines TRBV10-3 with TRBJ2-7; no clear D gene. This CDR3 is built from 13 residues. The germline V gene encodes CDR1 ENHRY and CDR2 SYGVKD. V was trimmed by 10 bases and J by 1 base, leaving 14 bases between them. CDR3 DNA: TGTGCCAGCAGGCCTCCCGGATCCTACGAGCAGTACTTC. Protein sequence: CASRPPGSYEQYF.

This rearrangement joins TRBV5-1 to TRBJ2-2; unclear D gene. From germline, CDR1 is SGHRS and CDR2 YFSETQ. Trimming pared 2 bases from V and 3 bases from J, leaving 11 bases between. CDR3 length equals 15 residues. The CDR3 region is CASSLGFSDTGELFF. The CDR3 DNA reads as TGCGCCAGCAGCTTAGGGTTTAGTGACACCGGGGAGCTGTTTTTT.

The chain has TRBV5-4 and TRBJ2-1, with 10 bases identical to TRBD1. This CDR3 spans 14 amino acids. V was pared by 3 bases and J by 6 bases, with 3 bases of the junction left unmatched. Looked up from germline, CDR1 is SGHNT and CDR2 is YYREEE (reference sequence). In nucleotides, the CDR3 is TGTGCCAGCAGCTCCCGGGACAGGGGCAATGAGCAGTTCTTC. This encodes CASSSRDRGNEQFF.

This sequence joins TRBV29-1 and TRBJ2-7; tentative D call: TRBD1 (6 bases). V was shortened by 4 bases and J by 3 bases, with 13 bases between the two germline ends. The germline V gene has CDR1 SQVTM and CDR2 ANQGSEA. The CDR3 sequence is 13 residues long. The CDR3 DNA reads as TGCAGCGTTGCTACAGGGCTGAACTACGAGCAGTACTTC. Encoded protein: CSVATGLNYEQYF.

The chain uses TRBV19 and TRBJ2-7; D gene unclear. The ends were cut back, 4 bases at V and 1 base at J, with 11 bases in the middle. The CDR3 consists of 14 residues. The V gene's germline CDR1 is LNHDA and CDR2 SQIVND (reference sequence). CDR3 protein: CASSNRKGSYEQYF. The CDR3 DNA follows: TGTGCCAGTAGTAATCGGAAAGGATCCTACGAGCAGTACTTC.

The chain carries TRBV18 and TRBJ1-4, with a weak D call TRBD1 (6 bases). This CDR3 spans 16 amino acids. In germline, CDR1 is KGHSH, CDR2 LQKENI. Trimming cost V 5 bases and J 8 bases, with 21 bases left between them. The CDR3 DNA reads as TGTGCCAGCTCAACGAGCAGGGGCGGGGGCTGGGAAAAACTGTTTTTT. Translated, it gives CASSTSRGGGWEKLFF.

As regards this clone: An end of the junction differs from the germline gene, which may be a read error. This rearrangement joins TRBV7-2 to TRBJ2-1; TRBD2 might be the D (5 bases). There are 16 residues in the CDR3. In germline, CDR1 is SGHTA, CDR2 FQGNSA. The CDR3 loop reads CASSLARAPMTLEQFF. In DNA, the CDR3 is TGTGCCAGCAGCCTAGCACGAGCCCCAATGACCCTAGAGCAGTTCTTC.

This chain connects TRBV11-2 to TRBJ2-7; 8 bases fit TRBD1. Trimming removed 5 bases from V and 3 bases from J; junction bases left unmatched: 9. The CDR3 contains 15 residues. Germline CDR1 reads SGHAT; CDR2 reads FQNNGV. DNA for the CDR3: TGTGCCAGCAGCCTACAGGGGGAAAACGTCTACGAGCAGTACTTC. It translates to CASSLQGENVYEQYF. Variable domain in full (rest from reference TRBV11-2 and TRBJ2-7): EAGVAQSPRYKIIEKRQSVAFWCNPISGHATLYWYQQILGQGPKLLIQFQNNGVVDDSQLPKDRFSAERLKGVDSTLKIQPAKLEDSAVYLCASSLQGENVYEQYFGPGTRLTVT.

The V call is TRBV7-9, the J call TRBJ2-2, with D tentatively TRBD1 or TRBD2 (5 bases each). Trimming took 3 bases from V and 2 from J, leaving 10 bases between them. The CDR3 has 15 residues. CDR1 and CDR2 from the germline V gene are SEHNR and FQNEAQ (reference sequence). CDR3 amino acids: CASSFYGGNTGELFF. The CDR3, as DNA: TGTGCCAGCAGCTTCTATGGGGGTAACACCGGGGAGCTGTTTTTT.

This chain links TRBV15 with TRBJ1-3, with D tentatively TRBD1 (5 bases). Deletions cut 5 bases from V and 2 bases from J, with 13 bases between. The CDR3 is 15 amino acids. The germline V gene encodes CDR1 LNHNV and CDR2 YYDKDF (reference sequence). The CDR3 DNA is TGTGCCACCAGCGCCGCCCCAGGGACTGGAAACACCATATATTTT. Its protein product is CATSAAPGTGNTIYF.

This clone has just one count. This chain uses TRBV23-1 with TRBJ2-1, with 7 bases matching TRBD1. TRBV23-1 is recorded as an ORF, its role being uncertain. The J segment lost 2 bases and the V segment lost 0 bases, leaving 7 bases of the junction unmatched. The CDR3 spans 17 residues. The CDR3 region has the DNA TGCGCCAGCAGTCAATCGTTGGGACAGCCAACCTACAATGAGCAGTTCTTC. Protein sequence: CASSQSLGQPTYNEQFF.

V gene TRBV19 combines with J gene TRBJ2-3; 9 bases are shared with TRBD1. CDR3 length equals 13 residues. The V segment lost 7 bases and the J segment 8 bases; nucleotides outside the gene matches: 7. The germline V gene has CDR1 LNHDA and CDR2 SQIVND (reference sequence). In nucleotides, the CDR3 is TGTGCCAGTAAGACAGGGGGTACGGGTACGCAGTATTTT. Protein: CASKTGGTGTQYF.

CDR3 bases: TGTGCCAGCAGCTTGCCCGGGGCCGCGGCTTTCTTT. Its protein product is CASSLPGAAAFF. The chain is built from TRBV7-8 and TRBJ1-1; tentatively, D is TRBD1 (5 bases). Trimming stripped 3 bases from V and 11 bases from J, with 13 bases between. This CDR3 spans 12 amino acids. Germline loops: CDR1 SGHVS, CDR2 FQNEAQ.

CDR3 loop: CASSKRTPGLAGAYEQYF. The DNA for the CDR3 is TGTGCCAGCAGCAAAAGAACACCGGGACTAGCGGGGGCCTACGAGCAGTACTTC. The chain links TRBV21-1 to TRBJ2-7; TRBD2, the table's D call, lacks a check against the DNA. TRBV21-1 is an annotated pseudogene. This CDR3 comprises 18 residues.

The chain employs TRBV6-1 and TRBJ1-2; 8 bases map to TRBD1. CDR1 MNHNS and CDR2 SASEGT come from the germline V gene. The CDR3 consists of 14 residues. The V segment lost 6 bases and the J segment 2 bases; nucleotides outside the gene matches: 5. CDR3 sequence reads: CASSSNRGNYGYTF. Here the CDR3 DNA reads TGTGCCAGCAGCTCGAACAGGGGGAACTATGGCTACACCTTC.